Listed below are T cell receptor beta chains from one sample, sequenced in a study of T cell responses to AZD1222 COVID-19 vaccine. The method was immunoSEQ multiplex PCR; TCRdb's version includes in-frame clones alone and lacks a portion of them. The data hold 95,000 to 150,000 clones, with 92% observed a single time. The input for sequencing was peripheral blood, taken on day 0 of AZD1222 vaccination. Receptors originate from an adult in good health. Each CDR3 is given with its conserved first and last residue. A D gene is named only where the DNA matches it firmly. Where a row states a size, it is once, few, many or the class of an expanded clone; other rows omit it.

>NA|TRBV18|NA|TRBJ2-6
CASSPGPTSGANVLTF
TGTGCCAGCTCACCGGGACCGACCTCTGGGGCCAACGTCCTGACTTTC
>NA|TRBV19|once|TRBJ2-1
CASSAVLAGGPVRKFF
TGTGCCAGTAGTGCAGTACTAGCCGGGGGGCCGGTCCGCAAGTTCTTC
>TRBD1|TRBV2|NA|TRBJ2-1
CASRGQGAYNEQFF
TGTGCCAGCAGGGGACAGGGGGCCTACAATGAGCAGTTCTTC
>TRBD1|TRBV27|NA|TRBJ1-2
CASSVSQGAYGYTF
TGTGCCAGCAGTGTATCACAGGGGGCCTATGGCTACACCTTC
>NA|TRBV3-1/TRBV3-2|NA|TRBJ1-6
CASSQGSPLHF
TGTGCCAGCAGCCAAGGTTCACCCCTCCACTTT
>NA|TRBV11-2|NA|TRBJ2-3
CASSPSRDTQYF
TGTGCCAGCAGCCCGTCACGGGATACGCAGTATTTT
>TRBD2|TRBV4-1|NA|TRBJ2-2
CASSQDQRGDTGELFF
TGCGCCAGCAGCCAAGACCAGCGGGGGGACACCGGGGAGCTGTTTTTT
>TRBD2|TRBV7-6|once|TRBJ2-1
CASSLSLGLAGGLQFF
TGTGCCAGCAGCTTATCTCTGGGACTAGCGGGGGGCTTACAGTTCTTC
>NA|TRBV19|few|TRBJ2-7
CASITAGVAYEQYF
TGTGCCAGTATTACCGCAGGGGTAGCCTACGAGCAGTACTTC
>TRBD2|TRBV7-9|NA|TRBJ2-2
CASSLVSGSSGELFF
TGTGCCAGCAGCTTAGTTAGCGGGAGTTCCGGGGAGCTGTTTTTT
>NA|TRBV10-2|NA|TRBJ1-5
CASREGITWGNQPQHF
TGCGCCAGCAGAGAAGGGATCACCTGGGGCAATCAGCCCCAGCATTTT
>TRBD1|TRBV7-8|NA|TRBJ1-6
CASSLNRGSSPLHF
TGTGCCAGCAGCTTAAACAGGGGAAGTTCACCCCTCCACTTT
>TRBD1|TRBV18|NA|TRBJ1-4
CASSSMTGRDEKLFF
TGTGCCAGCTCATCGATGACAGGGAGGGATGAAAAACTGTTTTTT
>NA|TRBV6-5|NA|TRBJ1-1
CASSPLMNTEAFF
TGTGCCAGCAGTCCGCTCATGAACACTGAAGCTTTCTTT
>NA|TRBV5-5|once|TRBJ1-1
CASSWTPGDTEAFF
TGTGCCAGCAGCTGGACCCCGGGGGACACTGAAGCTTTCTTT
>NA|TRBV25-1|NA|TRBJ1-4
CASSEGRGQSANEKLFF
TGTGCCAGCAGTGAAGGCCGAGGGCAATCGGCTAATGAAAAACTGTTTTTT
>NA|TRBV9|NA|TRBJ1-4
CASSPRPRTANEKLFF
TGTGCCAGCAGCCCGCGCCCGAGGACAGCTAATGAAAAACTGTTTTTT
>NA|TRBV7-8|once|TRBJ2-2
CASSLAHRDTGGTGELFF
TGTGCCAGCAGCTTGGCTCACCGGGACACTGGAGGGACCGGGGAGCTGTTTTTT
>TRBD2|TRBV7-8|NA|TRBJ2-1
CASSLGSLAGPLGSYNEQFF
TGTGCCAGCAGCTTAGGGTCGTTAGCGGGGCCGTTGGGGTCCTACAATGAGCAGTTCTTC
>NA|TRBV11-2|NA|TRBJ1-2
CASSSNYGYTF
TGTGCCAGCAGCTCAAACTATGGCTACACCTTC
>TRBD1|TRBV6-7|once|TRBJ1-3
CASSYSDRDLRSGNTIYF
TGTGCCAGCAGTTACTCGGACAGGGACCTCCGGTCTGGAAACACCATATATTTT
>NA|TRBV25-1|NA|TRBJ1-1
CASSEYISTSEAFF
TGTGCCAGCAGTGAATATATAAGCACAAGTGAAGCTTTCTTT
>NA|TRBV10-3|NA|TRBJ1-4
CAISEQQGTGEKLFF
TGTGCCATCAGTGAGCAACAGGGCACGGGTGAAAAACTGTTTTTT
>NA|TRBV19|NA|TRBJ1-5
CASSIEGGYSNQPQHF
TGTGCCAGTAGTATAGAGGGGGGCTATAGCAATCAGCCCCAGCATTTT
>NA|TRBV5-1|few|TRBJ2-2
CASSLDRLGELFF
TGCGCCAGCAGCTTGGATCGACTGGGGGAGCTGTTTTTT
>NA|TRBV18|NA|TRBJ1-2
CASSPVREKGYTF
TGTGCCAGCTCACCAGTCAGGGAGAAAGGCTACACCTTC
>NA|TRBV5-4|NA|TRBJ1-3
CASSLPHGNTIYF
TGTGCCAGCAGCTTGCCTCACGGAAACACCATATATTTT
>TRBD2|TRBV24-1|NA|TRBJ2-3
CATSDSGLAGLSTDTQYF
TGTGCCACCAGTGATTCGGGACTAGCGGGCCTTAGCACAGATACGCAGTATTTT
>NA|TRBV5-1|NA|TRBJ1-1
CASSLVGSENTEAFF
TGCGCCAGCAGCTTGGTGGGCAGCGAGAACACTGAAGCTTTCTTT
>NA|TRBV18|NA|TRBJ1-1
CASSLSWGPEAFF
TGTGCCAGCTCTTTAAGTTGGGGGCCTGAAGCTTTCTTT
>NA|TRBV19|NA|TRBJ2-5
CASSLTGNWQETQYF
TGTGCCAGTAGCCTAACAGGGAATTGGCAAGAGACCCAGTACTTC
>NA|TRBV6-5|few|TRBJ1-5
CASKRTGTSGEHF
TGTGCCAGCAAAAGAACTGGGACGAGTGGCGAGCATTTT
>NA|TRBV9|NA|TRBJ1-6
CASSTRPYNSPLHF
TGTGCCAGCAGCACCCGACCCTATAATTCACCCCTCCACTTT
>TRBD1|TRBV6-5|NA|TRBJ1-2
CASRPGTDYGYTF
TGTGCCAGCAGGCCCGGGACAGATTATGGCTACACCTTC
>TRBD1|TRBV2|NA|TRBJ1-1
CASRGQARNTEAFF
TGTGCCAGCAGAGGACAGGCGAGGAACACTGAAGCTTTCTTT
>TRBD2|TRBV11-3|NA|TRBJ2-1
CASSPMGLASYNEQFF
TGTGCCAGCAGCCCCATGGGACTAGCATCCTACAATGAGCAGTTCTTC
>NA|TRBV7-9|NA|TRBJ1-5
CASSLSNNQPQHF
TGTGCCAGCAGCTTATCCAACAATCAGCCCCAGCATTTT
>TRBD2|TRBV18|NA|TRBJ2-5
CASSHGLLSGAYSWQETQYF
TGTGCCAGCTCACATGGGCTCTTAAGCGGGGCCTACTCTTGGCAAGAGACCCAGTACTTC
>NA|TRBV6-5|NA|TRBJ1-2
CASSQQISNYGYTF
TGTGCCAGCAGTCAACAGATATCTAACTATGGCTACACCTTC
>NA|TRBV5-5|NA|TRBJ1-2
CASSLGSDYGYTF
TGTGCCAGCAGCTTGGGCAGCGACTATGGCTACACCTTC
>NA|TRBV7-6|NA|TRBJ2-3
CASRATLRGTDTQYF
TGTGCCAGCAGGGCTACCTTGCGTGGCACAGATACGCAGTATTTT
>TRBD2|TRBV12-5|few|TRBJ2-7
CASGPRTSGGYEQYF
TGTGCTAGTGGCCCGAGGACTAGCGGGGGCTACGAGCAGTACTTC
>NA|TRBV13|NA|TRBJ2-2
CASSLSPGQGNTGELFF
TGTGCCAGCAGCTTAAGTCCCGGGCAGGGAAACACCGGGGAGCTGTTTTTT
>TRBD2|TRBV9|once|TRBJ2-1
CASSPWTRGGNEQFF
TGTGCCAGCAGCCCGTGGACTAGGGGAGGGAATGAGCAGTTCTTC
>TRBD1|TRBV6-5|NA|TRBJ2-5
CASSYGGQGVGETQYF
TGTGCCAGCAGTTACGGGGGACAGGGAGTAGGGGAGACCCAGTACTTC
>NA|TRBV7-2|NA|TRBJ2-4
CASSRLGAEKNIQYF
TGTGCCAGCAGCCGTCTGGGCGCGGAAAAAAACATTCAGTACTTC
>NA|TRBV30|NA|TRBJ1-3
CAWSVGSPGNTIYF
TGTGCCTGGAGTGTAGGGTCTCCTGGAAACACCATATATTTT
>TRBD2|TRBV4-1|NA|TRBJ2-1
CASSRASGYDEQFF
TGCGCCAGCAGCCGGGCTAGCGGGTACGATGAGCAGTTCTTC
>NA|TRBV30|NA|TRBJ1-4
CAWSVQREEKLFF
TGTGCCTGGAGTGTACAACGGGAAGAAAAACTGTTTTTT
>TRBD1|TRBV30|NA|TRBJ1-6
CAWTGQGLHNSPLHF
TGTGCCTGGACCGGACAGGGTCTTCATAATTCACCCCTCCACTTT
>NA|TRBV6-5|NA|TRBJ2-3
CASMKEADTQYF
TGTGCCAGCATGAAGGAGGCAGATACGCAGTATTTT
>NA|TRBV25-1|NA|TRBJ1-1
CASSDHSQNTEAFF
TGTGCCAGCAGTGATCACAGCCAGAACACTGAAGCTTTCTTT
>TRBD2|TRBV24-1|NA|TRBJ2-1
CATSEGVSGPSYNEQFF
TGTGCCACCAGTGAAGGGGTTAGCGGGCCCTCCTACAATGAGCAGTTCTTC
>NA|TRBV7-9|NA|TRBJ2-1
CASSFAGGGLFEQFF
TGTGCCAGCAGCTTCGCTGGGGGTGGCCTTTTTGAGCAGTTCTTC
>TRBD1|TRBV2|NA|TRBJ1-4
CASRQGIDEKLFF
TGTGCCAGCAGACAGGGGATAGATGAAAAACTGTTTTTT